This TCR beta chain was profiled in a study of T cells in Graves' hyperthyroidism and ophthalmopathy. This clonotype was detected ten times or more. The CDR3 regions of TCR beta were amplified from RNA transcripts. Primed by the HTBI set, a first-round RT-PCR was run on the TCR CDR3. A single record per CDR3 protein comes from TCRdb applying MiXCR to the multiplex PCR reads. The sample includes about 420,000 distinct CDR3 sequences, roughly an eighth of them seen just once. The hyperthyroidism patients had all been newly diagnosed, and their disease duration was under 2 months. Their ages ranged from 18 to 65 years. Uncontrolled infection, other autoimmune disease, pregnancy or lactation barred patients from enrollment. This sequence was found in a woman younger than 35 with Graves' hyperthyroidism. Material for sequencing was blood.

CDR3 residues: CASRTGPGTEAFF. CDR3 in DNA: TGTGCCAGCAGGACAGGGCCGGGGACTGAAGCTTTCTTT. V gene TRBV3-1 combines with J gene TRBJ1-1, with 7 bases identical to TRBD1. There are 13 residues in the CDR3. Trimming cost V 6 bases and J 5 bases; bases outside gene matches: 6. Germline V gene data show CDR1 as LGHDT and CDR2 as YNNKEL (reference sequence).